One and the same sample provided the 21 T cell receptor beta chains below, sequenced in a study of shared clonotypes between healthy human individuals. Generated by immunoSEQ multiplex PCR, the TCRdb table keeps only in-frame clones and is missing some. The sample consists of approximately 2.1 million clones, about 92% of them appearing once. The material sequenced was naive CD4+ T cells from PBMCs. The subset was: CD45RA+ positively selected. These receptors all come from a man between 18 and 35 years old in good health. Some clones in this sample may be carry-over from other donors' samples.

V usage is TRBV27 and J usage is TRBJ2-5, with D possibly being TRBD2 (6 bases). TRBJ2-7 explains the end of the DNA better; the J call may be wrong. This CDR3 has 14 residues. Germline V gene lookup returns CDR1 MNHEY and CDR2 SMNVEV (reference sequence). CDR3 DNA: TGTGCCAGCAGGGAGGGACGGGCCTCCTACGAGCAGTACTTC. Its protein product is CASREGRASYEQYF.

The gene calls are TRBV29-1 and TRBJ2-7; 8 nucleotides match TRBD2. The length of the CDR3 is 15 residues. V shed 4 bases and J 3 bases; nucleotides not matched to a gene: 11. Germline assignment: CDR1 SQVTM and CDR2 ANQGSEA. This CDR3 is CSVGGTGTRSYEQYF. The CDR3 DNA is TGCAGCGTTGGGGGAACCGGGACTAGGAGCTACGAGCAGTACTTC.

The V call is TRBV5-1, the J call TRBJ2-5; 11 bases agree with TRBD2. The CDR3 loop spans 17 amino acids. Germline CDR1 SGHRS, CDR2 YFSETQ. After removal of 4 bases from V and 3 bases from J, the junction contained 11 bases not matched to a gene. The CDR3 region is CASSLHLLAGGEETQYF. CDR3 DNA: TGCGCCAGCAGCCTCCACCTCCTAGCGGGAGGAGAAGAGACCCAGTACTTC.

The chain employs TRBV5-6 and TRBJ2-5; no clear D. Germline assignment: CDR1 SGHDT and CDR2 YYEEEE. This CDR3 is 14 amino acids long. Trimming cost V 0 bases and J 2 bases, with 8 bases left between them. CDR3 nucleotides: TGTGCCAGCAGCTTGGAGCTACCTCAAGAGACCCAGTACTTC. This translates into CASSLELPQETQYF.

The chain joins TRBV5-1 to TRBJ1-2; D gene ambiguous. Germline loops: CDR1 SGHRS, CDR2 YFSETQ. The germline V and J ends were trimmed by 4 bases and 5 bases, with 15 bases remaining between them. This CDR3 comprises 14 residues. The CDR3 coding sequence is TGCGCCAGCAGCGCGGGCCCGCTCACGTATGGCTACACCTTC. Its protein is CASSAGPLTYGYTF.

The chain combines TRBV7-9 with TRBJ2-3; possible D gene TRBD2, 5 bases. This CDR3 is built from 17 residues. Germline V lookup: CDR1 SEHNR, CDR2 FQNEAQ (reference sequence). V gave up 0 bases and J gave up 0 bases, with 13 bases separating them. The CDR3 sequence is CASSLAEAGPSTDTQYF. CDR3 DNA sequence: TGTGCCAGCAGCTTAGCGGAGGCGGGTCCTAGCACAGATACGCAGTATTTT.

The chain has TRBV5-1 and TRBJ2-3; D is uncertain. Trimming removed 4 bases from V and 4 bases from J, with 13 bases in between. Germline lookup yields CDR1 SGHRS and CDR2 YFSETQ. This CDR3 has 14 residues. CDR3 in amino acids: CASSTLPPADTQYF. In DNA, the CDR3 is TGCGCCAGCAGCACTCTGCCCCCGGCAGATACGCAGTATTTT.

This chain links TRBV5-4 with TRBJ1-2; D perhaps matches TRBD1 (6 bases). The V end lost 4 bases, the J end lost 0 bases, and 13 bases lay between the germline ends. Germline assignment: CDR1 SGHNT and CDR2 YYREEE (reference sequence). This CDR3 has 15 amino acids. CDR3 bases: TGTGCCAGCAGCCCAGGGGCGGGAACTAACTATGGCTACACCTTC. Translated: CASSPGAGTNYGYTF.

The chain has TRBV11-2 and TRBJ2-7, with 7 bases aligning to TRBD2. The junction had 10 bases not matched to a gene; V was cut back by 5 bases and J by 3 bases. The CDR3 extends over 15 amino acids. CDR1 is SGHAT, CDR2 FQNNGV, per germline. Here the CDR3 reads CASSTWGGKSYEQYF. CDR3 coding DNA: TGTGCCAGCAGCACCTGGGGAGGGAAAAGCTACGAGCAGTACTTC. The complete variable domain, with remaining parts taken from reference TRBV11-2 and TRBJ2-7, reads EAGVAQSPRYKIIEKRQSVAFWCNPISGHATLYWYQQILGQGPKLLIQFQNNGVVDDSQLPKDRFSAERLKGVDSTLKIQPAKLEDSAVYLCASSTWGGKSYEQYFGPGTRLTVT.

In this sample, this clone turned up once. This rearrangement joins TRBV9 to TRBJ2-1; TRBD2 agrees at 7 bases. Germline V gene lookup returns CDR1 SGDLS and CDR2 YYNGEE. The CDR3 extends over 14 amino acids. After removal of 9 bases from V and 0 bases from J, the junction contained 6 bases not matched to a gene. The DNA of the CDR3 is TGTGCCACACAAGCGGGAAGCTCCTACAATGAGCAGTTCTTC. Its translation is CATQAGSSYNEQFF.

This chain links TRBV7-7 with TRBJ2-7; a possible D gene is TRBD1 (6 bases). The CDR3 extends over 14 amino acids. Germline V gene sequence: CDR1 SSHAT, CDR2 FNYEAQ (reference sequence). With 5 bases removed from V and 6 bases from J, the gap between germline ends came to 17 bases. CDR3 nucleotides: TGTGCCAGCAGCATAGGGGGACAAAACAGCGAGCAGTACTTC. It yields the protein CASSIGGQNSEQYF.

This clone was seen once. The CDR3 nucleotides are TGTGCCAGTTTGCCGGGACGCTTAAACTCTGGGGCCAACGTCCTGACTTTC. Protein product: CASLPGRLNSGANVLTF. The chain carries TRBV19 and TRBJ2-6; D may match TRBD1 or TRBD2 (5 bases each). Trimming took off 8 bases at V and 0 bases at J, with 17 bases between the two ends. Germline CDR1 is LNHDA and CDR2 is SQIVND (reference sequence). The CDR3 consists of 17 residues.

The CDR3 spells CASSVPTSGGTDTQYF. The CDR3 coding sequence is TGTGCCAGCAGCGTTCCAACTAGCGGGGGCACAGATACGCAGTATTTT. The chain has TRBV9 and TRBJ2-3; 10 bases agree with TRBD2. V trimming: 2 bases; J trimming: 1 base; junction bases outside the gene matches: 4. This CDR3 comprises 16 residues. Germline V CDR1 and CDR2: SGDLS, YYNGEE.

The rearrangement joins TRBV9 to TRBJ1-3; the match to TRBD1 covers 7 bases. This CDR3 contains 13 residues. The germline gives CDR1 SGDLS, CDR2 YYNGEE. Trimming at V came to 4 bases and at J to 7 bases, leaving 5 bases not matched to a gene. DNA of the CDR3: TGTGCCAGCAGCACACAGGGGATTAACACCATATATTTT. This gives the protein CASSTQGINTIYF.

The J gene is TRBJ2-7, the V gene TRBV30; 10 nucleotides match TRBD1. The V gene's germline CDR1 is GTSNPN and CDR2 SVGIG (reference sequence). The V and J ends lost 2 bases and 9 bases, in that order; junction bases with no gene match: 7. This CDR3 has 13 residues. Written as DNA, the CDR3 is TGTGCCTGGAGTTGGGACAGGGGTTCGTGGCAGTACTTC. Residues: CAWSWDRGSWQYF.

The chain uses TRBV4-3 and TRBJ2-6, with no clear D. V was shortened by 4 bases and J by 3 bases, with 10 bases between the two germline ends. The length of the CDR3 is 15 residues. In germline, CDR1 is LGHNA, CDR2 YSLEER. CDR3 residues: CASSRMVNGANVLTF. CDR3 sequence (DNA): TGCGCCAGCAGCCGCATGGTGAATGGGGCCAACGTCCTGACTTTC.

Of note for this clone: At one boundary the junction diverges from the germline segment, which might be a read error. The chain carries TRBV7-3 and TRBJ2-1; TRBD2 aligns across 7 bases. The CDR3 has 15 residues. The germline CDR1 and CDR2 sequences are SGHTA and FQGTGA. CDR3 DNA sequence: TGTGCCAGCAGCATAACTAGCGCGACCTACAATGAGCAGTTCTTC. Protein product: CASSITSATYNEQFF.

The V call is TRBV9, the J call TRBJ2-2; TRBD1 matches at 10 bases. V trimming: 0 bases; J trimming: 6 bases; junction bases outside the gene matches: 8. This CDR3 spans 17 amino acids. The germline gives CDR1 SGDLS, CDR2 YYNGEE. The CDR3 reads CASSVGGTGVFPGELFF. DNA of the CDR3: TGTGCCAGCAGCGTAGGAGGGACAGGGGTGTTCCCCGGGGAGCTGTTTTTT.

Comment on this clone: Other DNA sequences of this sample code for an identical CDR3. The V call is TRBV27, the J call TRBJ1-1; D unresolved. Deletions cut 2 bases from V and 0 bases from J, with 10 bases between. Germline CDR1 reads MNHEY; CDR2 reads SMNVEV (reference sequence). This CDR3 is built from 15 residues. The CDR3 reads CASSLSGPMNTEAFF. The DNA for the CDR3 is TGTGCCAGCAGTTTAAGTGGTCCCATGAACACTGAAGCTTTCTTT.

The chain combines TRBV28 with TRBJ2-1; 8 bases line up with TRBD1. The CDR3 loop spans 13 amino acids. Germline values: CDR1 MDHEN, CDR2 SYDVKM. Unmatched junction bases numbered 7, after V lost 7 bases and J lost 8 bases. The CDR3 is CASTRARGHEQFF. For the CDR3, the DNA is TGTGCCAGCACAAGAGCCAGGGGGCATGAGCAGTTCTTC.

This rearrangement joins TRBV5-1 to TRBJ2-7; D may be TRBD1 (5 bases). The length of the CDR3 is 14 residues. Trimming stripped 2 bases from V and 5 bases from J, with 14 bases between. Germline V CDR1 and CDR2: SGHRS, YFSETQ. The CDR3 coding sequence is TGCGCCAGCAGCTTTACAGGACAAGGGGACGAGCAGTACTTC. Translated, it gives CASSFTGQGDEQYF.